The 25 T cell receptor beta chains below were found in one sample sequenced in a study of blood T cell repertoires in COVID-19. Sequencing used immunoSEQ multiplex PCR; TCRdb keeps in-frame clones, though not all of them. The table lists 40,000 to 45,000 clones, 80% to 90% of them singletons. Sequenced material: peripheral blood. These receptor sequences come from a human donor in a cohort sampled during active COVID-19.

This clone was observed a handful of times. The chain employs TRBV6-6 and TRBJ2-7, with TRBD2 matching 10 bases. V gave up 5 bases and J gave up 5 bases; unmatched junction bases: 6. This CDR3 is 14 amino acids long. Germline CDR1 reads MNHNY; CDR2 reads SVGAGI (reference sequence). CDR3 amino acids: CASSLAGVVNEQYF. The CDR3 region has the DNA TGTGCCAGCAGTCTAGCGGGAGTCGTCAACGAGCAGTACTTC.

The chain has TRBV6-5 and TRBJ2-7, with D unresolved. The germline V and J ends were trimmed by 3 bases and 0 bases, with 15 bases remaining between them. The germline gives CDR1 MNHEY, CDR2 SVGAGI. This CDR3 has 16 residues. The CDR3 coding sequence is TGTGCCAGCAGTTATTCAGGCACAAAGGCCTCCTACGAGCAGTACTTC. Amino acids: CASSYSGTKASYEQYF.

This clone was recorded once. This rearrangement joins TRBV18 to TRBJ2-7; TRBD2 might be the D (6 bases). V lost 3 bases and J 7 bases, leaving 16 bases between the germline ends. This CDR3 region has 14 residues. Germline V gene lookup returns CDR1 KGHSH and CDR2 LQKENI. This chain's CDR3 is CASSPGGSWGEQYF. CDR3 bases: TGTGCCAGCTCACCGGGGGGTTCCTGGGGGGAGCAGTACTTC.

The chain links TRBV7-8 to TRBJ1-2; D possibly corresponds to TRBD1 (6 bases). Trimming left V 5 bases short and J 8 bases short, with 18 bases between. The CDR3 contains 14 residues. Germline CDR1 SGHVS, CDR2 FQNEAQ. DNA of the CDR3: TGTGCCAGCAGCCCCGGCGGGGGGGCAGGAGGCTACACCTTC. This gives the protein CASSPGGGAGGYTF.

The rearrangement links TRBV4-3 to TRBJ1-1; D is uncertain. The germline V gene encodes CDR1 LGHNA and CDR2 YSLEER. The CDR3 has 15 amino acids. Trimming pared 1 base from V and 5 bases from J, leaving 14 bases between. CDR3 in DNA: TGCGCCAGCAGCCAAGGCTCCTCGGGGAGGACTGAAGCTTTCTTT. Its protein is CASSQGSSGRTEAFF.

This sequence joins TRBV6-1 and TRBJ2-2; 7 bases are shared with TRBD1. The CDR3 extends over 13 amino acids. V shed 3 bases and J 9 bases; nucleotides not matched to a gene: 4. Germline V gives CDR1 MNHNS, CDR2 SASEGT. CDR3 DNA: TGTGCCAGCAGTGATACAGGGGCCCGGGAGCTGTTTTTT. This sequence encodes CASSDTGARELFF.

This clone appeared once. This chain links TRBV7-2 with TRBJ1-1, with a possible D match to TRBD1 (5 bases). The CDR3 spans 13 residues. Germline loops: CDR1 SGHTA, CDR2 FQGNSA. V gave up 4 bases and J gave up 4 bases, with 10 bases separating them. The CDR3 nucleotides are TGTGCCAGCAGCTGGGGCAGGGTCACTGAAGCTTTCTTT. Translated: CASSWGRVTEAFF.

The rearrangement links TRBV10-3 to TRBJ1-5; D might be TRBD1 (5 bases). CDR1 is ENHRY and CDR2 is SYGVKD in the germline V gene. Trimming shortened V by 6 bases and J by 7 bases, and 19 bases separated the two germline ends. The CDR3 extends over 15 amino acids. The CDR3 sequence: CAISYTGGEDQPQHF. The CDR3 DNA follows: TGTGCCATCAGCTACACCGGGGGGGAAGACCAGCCCCAGCATTTT.

The gene calls are TRBV4-1 and TRBJ1-3; D possibly corresponds to TRBD1 (5 bases). The CDR3 totals 14 residues. V shed 3 bases and J shed 1 base, with 7 bases lying between them. Germline-derived CDR1 and CDR2 are MGHRA and YSYEKL. The CDR3, as DNA: TGCGCCAGCAGCCAGGGACTTTCTGGAAACACCATATATTTT. Amino acids: CASSQGLSGNTIYF.

The CDR3 nucleotides read TGTGCCAGCCTCAATGGGGGCGCACGGAATTACCACTCTGGGGCCAACGTCCTGACTTTC. Translating it yields CASLNGGARNYHSGANVLTF. This chain connects TRBV28 to TRBJ2-6; D possibly corresponds to TRBD1 (6 bases). Germline V gives CDR1 MDHEN, CDR2 SYDVKM. This CDR3 spans 20 amino acids. V was clipped by 8 bases and J by 0 bases, with 26 bases between them.

Concerning this clone itself: This sample includes further DNA sequences coding for the same CDR3. The chain carries TRBV29-1 and TRBJ2-3; D uncertain. V was cut by 3 bases and J by 1 base, with 5 bases left in between. Germline loops: CDR1 SQVTM, CDR2 ANQGSEA. The CDR3 length is 12 residues. CDR3 amino acids: CSVDSGTDTQYF. Here the CDR3 DNA reads TGCAGCGTTGATTCCGGCACAGATACGCAGTATTTT.

This chain connects TRBV9 to TRBJ2-5, with D tentatively TRBD2 (5 bases). V was cut by 0 bases and J by 6 bases, with 12 bases left in between. The germline gives CDR1 SGDLS, CDR2 YYNGEE. The CDR3 spans 14 residues. CDR3 sequence: CASSVAGLGKTQYF. DNA of the CDR3: TGTGCCAGCAGCGTAGCGGGGTTGGGAAAGACCCAGTACTTC.

This chain links TRBV7-2 with TRBJ2-1, with D unclear. V gave up 5 bases and J gave up 0 bases, with 8 bases separating them. The CDR3 is 14 amino acids. The germline V gene encodes CDR1 SGHTA and CDR2 FQGNSA. CDR3: CASSRSSSYNEQFF. The CDR3 region has the DNA TGTGCCAGCAGCCGGAGTAGCTCCTACAATGAGCAGTTCTTC.

The V call is TRBV18, the J call TRBJ1-2; 7 bases match TRBD1. V gave up 3 bases and J gave up 8 bases; unmatched junction bases: 6. The length of the CDR3 is 13 residues. Per the germline V gene, CDR1 is KGHSH and CDR2 is LQKENI. The chain's CDR3 is CASSPPDRQGYTF. The DNA for the CDR3 is TGTGCCAGCTCACCCCCGGACAGGCAAGGCTACACCTTC.

This chain connects TRBV3-1 (or the pseudogene TRBV3-2) to TRBJ2-3; D perhaps matches TRBD2 (6 bases). Trimming left V 0 bases short and J 1 base short, with 14 bases between. CDR3 length: 17 residues. In germline, CDR1 is LGHDT, CDR2 YNNKEL (reference sequence). CDR3 sequence (DNA): TGTGCCAGCAGCCAAGATCGGGAGACCGGACGCACAGATACGCAGTATTTT. Encoded protein: CASSQDRETGRTDTQYF.

The rearrangement uses TRBV4-1 and TRBJ2-5; tentative D call: TRBD1 (7 bases). Trimming took 2 bases from V and 2 from J, leaving 12 bases between them. This CDR3 comprises 15 residues. The germline V gene encodes CDR1 MGHRA and CDR2 YSYEKL. The CDR3 sequence is CASSQSRGDQETQYF. The CDR3 region has the DNA TGCGCCAGCAGCCAAAGCAGGGGGGATCAAGAGACCCAGTACTTC.

This chain links TRBV11-2 with TRBJ2-2; TRBD2 might be the D (5 bases). V was shortened by 4 bases and J by 6 bases, with 15 bases between the two germline ends. The CDR3 sequence is 15 residues long. Germline V lookup: CDR1 SGHAT, CDR2 FQNNGV. The CDR3 bases are TGTGCCAGCAGCTCCTCAGCGGTGGGGTCCGGGGAGCTGTTTTTT. It codes for CASSSSAVGSGELFF.

V is TRBV7-9 and J is TRBJ2-1, with 9 bases lining up with TRBD2. The CDR3 is 16 amino acids. The trim removed 4 bases at V and 10 bases at J, leaving 14 bases unmatched. Per the germline V gene, CDR1 is SEHNR and CDR2 is FQNEAQ (reference sequence). CDR3 in amino acids: CASSYQTGRGGHEQFF. Written as DNA, the CDR3 is TGTGCCAGCAGCTACCAGACTGGGCGGGGGGGCCACGAGCAGTTCTTC.

This rearrangement joins TRBV15 to TRBJ2-7; TRBD2 is a possible D gene (7 bases). The CDR3 is made up of 16 amino acids. Trimming cost V 1 base and J 2 bases, with 15 bases left between them. Germline lookup yields CDR1 LNHNV and CDR2 YYDKDF (reference sequence). This CDR3 is CATSRVWGGPAYEQYF. The CDR3 DNA sequence: TGTGCCACCAGCAGAGTCTGGGGGGGGCCCGCCTACGAGCAGTACTTC.

The chain links TRBV4-2 to TRBJ1-1, with TRBD1 as a possible D gene (6 bases). The V gene lost 0 bases and the J gene lost 1 base, with 12 bases spanning the gap. This CDR3 region has 16 residues. Germline values: CDR1 LGHNA, CDR2 YNFKEQ. The CDR3 bases are TGTGCCAGCAGCCAAGACACCAACAGGGAGAACACTGAAGCTTTCTTT. This sequence encodes CASSQDTNRENTEAFF.

The chain employs TRBV5-1 and TRBJ2-5; 7 bases map to TRBD2. V lost 1 base, J lost 3 bases, and 3 bases stayed unmatched. Germline V CDR1 and CDR2: SGHRS, YFSETQ. There are 14 residues in the CDR3. The DNA of the CDR3 is TGCGCCAGCAGCTTGTCTACTAGCGAAGAGACCCAGTACTTC. Its translation: CASSLSTSEETQYF.

The DNA for the CDR3 is TGTGCCAGCAGCTCCTGGGGGGGCCCGAAGACCCAGTACTTC. Translating it yields CASSSWGGPKTQYF. This chain uses TRBV11-2 with TRBJ2-5; D may be TRBD2 (7 bases). The CDR3 has 14 residues. CDR1 and CDR2 from the germline V gene are SGHAT and FQNNGV. Trimming left V 4 bases short and J 6 bases short, with 15 bases between.

This rearrangement joins TRBV6-2 or TRBV6-3 to TRBJ2-5, with D perhaps matching TRBD2 (6 bases). The V end lost 5 bases, the J end lost 2 bases, and 12 bases lay between the germline ends. The CDR3 has 14 amino acids. CDR1 MNHEY and CDR2 SVGEGT come from the germline V gene. The CDR3 loop reads CASSPTRTQETQYF. The CDR3 coding sequence is TGTGCCAGCAGTCCGACTAGAACACAAGAGACCCAGTACTTC.

The chain employs TRBV11-3 and TRBJ2-1; 8 positions agree with TRBD2. There are 15 residues in the CDR3. After removal of 6 bases from V and 7 bases from J, the junction contained 11 bases not matched to a gene. Germline values: CDR1 SGHNT, CDR2 YENEEA. DNA of the CDR3: TGTGCCAGCAGTTTGGGAGCGGGAGTGGGAAATGAGCAGTTCTTC. Protein product: CASSLGAGVGNEQFF.

The chain couples TRBV7-2 to TRBJ1-5, with D perhaps TRBD1 (6 bases). In germline, CDR1 is SGHTA, CDR2 FQGNSA. The CDR3 is made up of 14 amino acids. Trimming cost V 5 bases and J 4 bases, with 12 bases left between them. The CDR3 region is CASSQGMWNQPQHF. The CDR3 DNA sequence: TGTGCCAGCAGCCAGGGGATGTGGAATCAGCCCCAGCATTTT.